This T cell receptor (beta chain) was recorded in a study of CD8 T cells in ankylosing spondylitis. Points from the study as a whole: Significant enrichment of disease-linked clones was reportedly seen in matched ankylosing spondylitis synovial fluid. Disease-linked clones proved CD8+ and comparatively uncommon in peripheral blood. In reactive arthritis synovial fluid and blood, some motif variants had been reported before. A motif in TCR beta, a set of roughly eight highly homologous variants, appeared characteristic of ankylosing spondylitis blood.

One entry per CDR3 protein, called by TCRdb with MiXCR from the 5' RACE reads. Of about 250,000 distinct CDR3 sequences in the sample, over 9.5% were seen once. There are many counts of this clonotype. Antigen: not known. The sequencing sample was made of blood, either unsorted or a sorted T cell fraction (not recorded which). The origin of this receptor is a male donor with ankylosing spondylitis or in good health (not recorded which).

CDR3 sequence reads: CATSNLKQPQHF. DNA of the CDR3: TGTGCCACCAGCAACCTTAAACAGCCCCAGCATTTT. The chain employs TRBV15 and TRBJ1-5; D is uncertain. Trimming shortened V by 4 bases and J by 7 bases, and 8 bases separated the two germline ends. The CDR3 length is 12 residues. Germline CDR1 and CDR2: LNHNV and YYDKDF (reference sequence).